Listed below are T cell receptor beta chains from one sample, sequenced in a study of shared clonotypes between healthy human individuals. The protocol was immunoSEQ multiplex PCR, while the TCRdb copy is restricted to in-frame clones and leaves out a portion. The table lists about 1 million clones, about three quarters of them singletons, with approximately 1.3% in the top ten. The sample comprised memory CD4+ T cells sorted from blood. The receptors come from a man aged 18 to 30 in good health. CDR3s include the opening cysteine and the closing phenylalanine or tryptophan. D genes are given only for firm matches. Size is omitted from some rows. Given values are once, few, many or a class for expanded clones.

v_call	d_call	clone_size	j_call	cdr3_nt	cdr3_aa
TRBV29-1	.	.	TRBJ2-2	TGCAGCGTTGAGGACTCCATACACACCGGGGAGCTGTTTTTT	CSVEDSIHTGELFF
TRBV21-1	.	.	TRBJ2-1	TGTGCCGGAGGCCCCAGCTCCTACAATGAGCAGTTCTTC	CAGGPSSYNEQFF
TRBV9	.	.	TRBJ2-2	TGTGCCAGCAGCGTAGCGGGGGACAGCAACACCGGGGAGCTGTTTTTT	CASSVAGDSNTGELFF
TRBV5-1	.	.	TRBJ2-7	TGCGCCAGCAGCTTGGAGGGAGTGGGGGTCTACGAGCAGTACTTC	CASSLEGVGVYEQYF
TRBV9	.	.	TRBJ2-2	TGTGCCAGCAGCACCCGGGACTTCAACACCGGGGAGCTGTTTTTT	CASSTRDFNTGELFF
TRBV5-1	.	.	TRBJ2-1	TGCGCCAGCAGCTTGGGGGCAGGCTCCTACAATGAGCAGTTCTTC	CASSLGAGSYNEQFF
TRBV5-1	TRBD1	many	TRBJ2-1	TGCGCCAGCAGCTTGGAAGGACAGGGCCACAATGAGCAGTTCTTC	CASSLEGQGHNEQFF
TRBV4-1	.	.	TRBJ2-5	TGCGCCAGCAGCCATTTCCGGGACTCTCAAGAGACCCAGTACTTC	CASSHFRDSQETQYF
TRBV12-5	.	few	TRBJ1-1	TGTGCTAGTGGTTTGGTACCCCTGGCTGAAGCTTTCTTT	CASGLVPLAEAFF
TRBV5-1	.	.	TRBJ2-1	TGCGCCAGCAGCGCCGACGGGACCCTGGGCAATGAGCAGTTCTTC	CASSADGTLGNEQFF
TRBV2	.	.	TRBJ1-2	TGTGCCAGCAGTATACGAGGAAAAGAGGGCTACACCTTC	CASSIRGKEGYTF
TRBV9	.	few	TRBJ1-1	TGTGCCAGCAGGGTAAGCGACACTGAAGCTTTCTTT	CASRVSDTEAFF
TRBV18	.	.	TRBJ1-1	TGTGCCAGCTCACCTATAGAGGGGAACACTGAAGCTTTCTTT	CASSPIEGNTEAFF
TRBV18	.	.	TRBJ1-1	TGTGCCAGCTCACCACCCAGCAGGTCGAACACTGAAGCTTTCTTT	CASSPPSRSNTEAFF
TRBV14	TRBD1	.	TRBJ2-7	TGTGCCAGCAGCCAATCTCCGACAGGGCCCGAGCAGTACTTC	CASSQSPTGPEQYF
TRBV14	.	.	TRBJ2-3	TGTGCCAGCAGCCCCTTCGATCAGGGGACGCAGTATTTT	CASSPFDQGTQYF
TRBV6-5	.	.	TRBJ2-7	TGTGCCAGCAGGTCCTTACAGGGAGGGCTCTACGAGCAGTACTTC	CASRSLQGGLYEQYF
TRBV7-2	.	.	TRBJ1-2	TGTGCCAGCAGCTTAGGTCCAGATCGCTATGGCTACACCTTC	CASSLGPDRYGYTF
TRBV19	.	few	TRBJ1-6	TGTGCCACCACAGTCCGGGATAATTCACCCCTCCACTTT	CATTVRDNSPLHF
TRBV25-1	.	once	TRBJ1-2	TGTGCCAGCAGTGACAGTATCGGCTATAATGGCTACACCTTC	CASSDSIGYNGYTF
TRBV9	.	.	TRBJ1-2	TGTGCCAGCAGCGTAGGGGTAGTGAACTATGGCTACACCTTC	CASSVGVVNYGYTF